These 23 T cell receptor beta chains were sequenced from one sample in a study of T cell changes during pregnancy in multiple sclerosis. The protocol was immunoSEQ multiplex PCR, while the TCRdb copy is restricted to in-frame clones and leaves out a portion. The repertoire has about 34,000 clones, 80% to 90% of them found once; the top ten carry around 3.4%. The source material was CD8+ T cells from peripheral blood mononuclear cells, sampled in the third trimester of pregnancy. The receptors were gathered from a female donor with multiple sclerosis, enrolled in a pregnancy study.

The rearrangement joins TRBV9 to TRBJ2-7, with D perhaps matching TRBD2 (6 bases). The germline V gene encodes CDR1 SGDLS and CDR2 YYNGEE. The CDR3 loop spans 15 amino acids. V was pared by 0 bases and J by 4 bases, with 14 bases between. CDR3 loop: CASSVEGLEGYEQYF. In DNA, the CDR3 is TGTGCCAGCAGCGTAGAGGGCCTGGAGGGGTACGAGCAGTACTTC.

This clone has a single count. This chain uses TRBV9 with TRBJ2-7; D may be TRBD1 (6 bases). This CDR3 contains 13 residues. Trimming removed 4 bases at V and 3 bases at J, with 11 bases between. CDR1 SGDLS and CDR2 YYNGEE come from the germline V gene. The CDR3 spells CASSPGTNYEQYF. The CDR3 bases are TGTGCCAGCAGCCCCGGGACAAACTACGAGCAGTACTTC. The variable domain in full, with the rest retrieved from reference TRBV9 and TRBJ2-7, is DSGVTQTPKHLITATGQRVTLRCSPRSGDLSVYWYQQSLDQGLQFLIQYYNGEERAKGNILERFSAQQFPDLHSELNLSSLELGDSALYFCASSPGTNYEQYFGPGTRLTVT.

The CDR3 DNA is TGTGCCAGTGAGGAGACCAGGGGGCGGACAGATACGCAGTATTTT. Protein: CASEETRGRTDTQYF. The chain combines TRBV19 with TRBJ2-3; 8 bases match TRBD1. The CDR3 length is 15 residues. V gave up 8 bases and J gave up 3 bases; unmatched junction bases: 10. Germline CDR1 and CDR2: LNHDA and SQIVND (reference sequence).

This chain uses TRBV7-2 with TRBJ1-3; 7 bases map to TRBD1. The CDR3 loop spans 14 amino acids. Losses at the gene ends were 4 bases for V and 0 bases for J; bases not matched to a gene: 0. The germline CDR1 and CDR2 sequences are SGHTA and FQGNSA. CDR3 region: CASSWTGSGNTIYF. In DNA form, the CDR3 reads TGTGCCAGCAGCTGGACAGGCTCTGGAAACACCATATATTTT. The whole variable domain, remainder taken from reference TRBV7-2 and TRBJ1-3, is GAGVSQSPSNKVTEKGKDVELRCDPISGHTALYWYRQSLGQGLEFLIYFQGNSAPDKSGLPSDRFSAERTGGSVSTLTIQRTQQEDSAVYLCASSWTGSGNTIYFGEGSWLTVV.

This clone was counted once. J is TRBJ1-2 and V is TRBV7-2; 9 positions match TRBD1. The CDR3 has 13 residues. Per the germline V gene, CDR1 is SGHTA and CDR2 is FQGNSA. Trimming cost V 5 bases and J 6 bases; bases outside gene matches: 4. This CDR3 is CASSLGTGNGYTF. CDR3 nucleotides: TGTGCCAGCAGCCTTGGGACAGGGAATGGCTACACCTTC.

V is TRBV27 and J is TRBJ2-5; a possible D gene is TRBD2 (6 bases). The CDR3 consists of 12 residues. V was clipped by 5 bases and J by 5 bases, with 9 bases between them. From germline, CDR1 is MNHEY and CDR2 SMNVEV (reference sequence). The CDR3 loop is CASSPGGETQYF. CDR3 nucleotides: TGTGCCAGCAGTCCCGGAGGGGAGACCCAGTACTTC.

This rearrangement joins TRBV9 to TRBJ2-2, with TRBD2 identical over 8 bases. The CDR3 runs to 17 residues. The V and J ends lost 3 bases and 4 bases, in that order; junction bases with no gene match: 11. CDR1 is SGDLS, CDR2 YYNGEE, per germline. CDR3 in amino acids: CASSEPLSGGSTGELFF. CDR3 DNA: TGTGCCAGCAGCGAGCCCTTGAGCGGGGGAAGCACCGGGGAGCTGTTTTTT.

The chain links TRBV9 to TRBJ2-1, with 12 bases matching TRBD2. V lost 3 bases and J lost 3; bases outside the gene matches: 7. Germline V lookup: CDR1 SGDLS, CDR2 YYNGEE. The CDR3 covers 17 residues. Here the CDR3 reads CASSELAGGIVYNEQFF. CDR3 coding DNA: TGTGCCAGCAGCGAACTAGCGGGGGGTATAGTCTACAATGAGCAGTTCTTC.

V is TRBV27 and J is TRBJ2-1; 8 bases agree with TRBD2. J lost 9 bases, V lost 7 bases, and 8 bases had no gene match. This CDR3 is 13 amino acids long. Looked up from germline, CDR1 is MNHEY and CDR2 is SMNVEV (reference sequence). The CDR3 DNA reads as TGTGCCAGCACTCGGGGGGGTGGGGGTGAGCAGTTCTTC. Translating gives CASTRGGGGEQFF.

The chain combines TRBV9 with TRBJ2-1; D is perhaps TRBD2 (6 bases). Trimming pared 0 bases from V and 2 bases from J, leaving 15 bases between. Germline CDR1 and CDR2: SGDLS and YYNGEE. The CDR3 totals 17 residues. The CDR3 nucleotides are TGTGCCAGCAGCGTAGAGCACCTGGGCGGGGCCTACAATGAGCAGTTCTTC. As protein: CASSVEHLGGAYNEQFF.

In DNA form, the CDR3 reads TGTGCCAGCAGCCCCGGGACTATAAAAAATTCCTACAATGAGCAGTTCTTC. Protein: CASSPGTIKNSYNEQFF. The rearrangement uses TRBV13 and TRBJ2-1, with 7 bases that match TRBD2. The CDR3 totals 17 residues. Unmatched junction bases numbered 11, after V lost 5 bases and J lost 1 base. Germline CDR1 PRHDT, CDR2 FYEKMQ (reference sequence).

This clone was recorded once. This rearrangement joins TRBV12-2 to TRBJ1-4. TRBV12-2 has pseudogene status. This CDR3 comprises 11 residues. The CDR3 spells CASRFDEKLFF. The CDR3 DNA follows: TGTGCAAGTCGCTTCGATGAAAAACTGTTTTTT.

V and J are TRBV19 and TRBJ2-7; D is possibly TRBD1 (6 bases). V was pared by 6 bases and J by 3 bases, with 15 bases between. Germline loops: CDR1 LNHDA, CDR2 SQIVND (reference sequence). CDR3 size: 14 residues. CDR3 DNA: TGTGCCAGTAGATGGACAGTGGGTGACTACGAGCAGTACTTC. Protein product: CASRWTVGDYEQYF. The full variable domain, rest sourced from reference TRBV19 and TRBJ2-7, is DGGITQSPKYLFRKEGQNVTLSCEQNLNHDAMYWYRQDPGQGLRLIYYSQIVNDFQKGDIAEGYSVSREKKESFPLTVTSAQKNPTAFYLCASRWTVGDYEQYFGPGTRLTVT.

The chain's CDR3 is CASSFGGSYGYTF. The CDR3 DNA is TGTGCCAGCAGCTTCGGGGGTTCCTATGGCTACACCTTC. This chain joins TRBV7-9 and TRBJ1-2; D perhaps matches TRBD1 (5 bases). Germline CDR1 and CDR2: SEHNR and FQNEAQ (reference sequence). This CDR3 spans 13 amino acids. V dropped 3 bases and J dropped 4 bases, with 9 bases sitting between them.

This chain links TRBV7-2 with TRBJ2-7, with 7 bases fitting TRBD1. The CDR3 loop spans 15 amino acids. Germline values: CDR1 SGHTA, CDR2 FQGNSA. V shed 5 bases and J 3 bases; nucleotides not matched to a gene: 10. This chain's CDR3 is CASSPLGQALYEQYF. DNA of the CDR3: TGTGCCAGCAGCCCCCTTGGACAGGCCCTCTACGAGCAGTACTTC.

The chain uses TRBV13 and TRBJ1-1; 7 bases agree with TRBD1. Germline CDR1 and CDR2: PRHDT and FYEKMQ (reference sequence). With 0 bases clipped from V and 0 bases from J, the junction kept 7 bases outside the gene matches. This CDR3 comprises 17 residues. In DNA form, the CDR3 reads TGTGCCAGCAGCTTAGGACCACAGGGGCTGGTGAACACTGAAGCTTTCTTT. Translated: CASSLGPQGLVNTEAFF.

V and J are TRBV9 and TRBJ1-2; 8 bases align to TRBD1. There are 14 residues in the CDR3. V dropped 2 bases and J dropped 4; count of bases not matched to a gene: 4. Germline CDR1 is SGDLS and CDR2 is YYNGEE. The CDR3 region is CASSVDRGSYGYTF. CDR3 in DNA: TGTGCCAGCAGCGTCGACAGGGGTAGCTATGGCTACACCTTC.

This rearrangement joins TRBV4-1 to TRBJ1-4, with unresolved D. Germline CDR1 MGHRA, CDR2 YSYEKL. Trimming took off 3 bases at V and 2 bases at J, with 10 bases between the two ends. The CDR3 is 15 amino acids. CDR3 DNA: TGCGCCAGCAGCCAGCTCGGAGGGACTAATGAAAAACTGTTTTTT. This sequence encodes CASSQLGGTNEKLFF.

J is TRBJ1-5 and V is TRBV5-6; 7 positions agree with TRBD1. The germline V gene has CDR1 SGHDT and CDR2 YYEEEE. Germline trimming cut 4 bases from V and 1 base from J; bases unmatched to any gene: 5. CDR3 length: 15 residues. The CDR3 region is CASSPQGMSNQPQHF. CDR3 sequence (DNA): TGTGCCAGCAGCCCACAGGGGATGAGCAATCAGCCCCAGCATTTT.

The CDR3 spells CASPRDSSSYEQYF. The DNA of the CDR3 is TGTGCCAGTCCCCGGGACAGCAGCTCCTACGAGCAGTACTTC. This chain connects TRBV5-6 to TRBJ2-7, with TRBD1 matching over 7 bases. V lost 8 bases to trimming and J lost 0 bases; unmatched junction nucleotides: 8. The CDR3 extends over 14 amino acids. Germline assignment: CDR1 SGHDT and CDR2 YYEEEE.

This clone appeared a single time. V is TRBV6-6 and J is TRBJ2-7; tentatively, D is TRBD1 (5 bases). Germline V gene data show CDR1 as MNHNY and CDR2 as SVGAGI (reference sequence). The V end lost 2 bases, the J end lost 2 bases, and 10 bases lay between the germline ends. This CDR3 spans 14 amino acids. CDR3 sequence (DNA): TGTGCCAGCAGTTACCCGACAGTTACCTACGAGCAGTACTTC. Translated: CASSYPTVTYEQYF.

The chain is built from TRBV19 and TRBJ1-1; 9 bases are shared with TRBD1. This CDR3 comprises 15 residues. Germline values: CDR1 LNHDA, CDR2 SQIVND (reference sequence). With 3 bases clipped from V and 1 base from J, the junction kept 3 bases outside the gene matches. The CDR3 DNA reads as TGTGCCAGTAGTATGGGGACAGGGCGGAACACTGAAGCTTTCTTT. Translated: CASSMGTGRNTEAFF. Full variable domain (rest looked up from reference TRBV19 and TRBJ1-1): DGGITQSPKYLFRKEGQNVTLSCEQNLNHDAMYWYRQDPGQGLRLIYYSQIVNDFQKGDIAEGYSVSREKKESFPLTVTSAQKNPTAFYLCASSMGTGRNTEAFFGQGTRLTVV.

This sequence joins TRBV11-3 and TRBJ2-7, with 14 positions matching TRBD2. V shed 5 bases, J shed 2 bases, and the junction held 5 bases outside the gene matches. Germline V CDR1 and CDR2: SGHNT, YENEEA. This CDR3 contains 16 residues. CDR3: CASSGRTSGGTYEQYF. CDR3 nucleotides: TGTGCCAGCAGCGGACGGACTAGCGGGGGGACCTACGAGCAGTACTTC. Full variable domain (remainder filled in from reference TRBV11-3 and TRBJ2-7): EAGVVQSPRYKIIEKKQPVAFWCNPISGHNTLYWYLQNLGQGPELLIRYENEEAVDDSQLPKDRFSAERLKGVDSTLKIQPAELGDSAVYLCASSGRTSGGTYEQYFGPGTRLTVT.